This T cell receptor (beta chain) comes out of a study of cytomegalovirus exposure and HLA in healthy donors. Looking at the study overall: It was reported in a later analysis that the 100 to 150 validation repertoires used the same platform as the 650 to 800 first-cohort repertoires. Broader study findings: Overall, around 160 TCR beta chains were annotated as cytomegalovirus-associated. In a later analysis, first-cohort TCR clusters were found to tend to co-occur in the approximately 110 validation repertoires.

There are 13 residues in the CDR3. From germline, CDR1 is SGDLS and CDR2 YYNGEE. V lost 0 bases and J 4 bases, leaving 4 bases between the germline ends. Only in-frame clones appear in the TCRdb table, and some are missing; sequencing was by immunoSEQ multiplex PCR. The sample shows about 260,000 clones, 90% of them seen only once. As concerns this clone: Its target is unknown.

Sequencing was done on a sample of PBMCs. The TCR comes from a woman under 40 in good health and CMV-seronegative. This rearrangement joins TRBV9 to TRBJ2-2; D not certain. As DNA, the CDR3 is TGTGCCAGCAGCGTAGTAACCACCGGGGAGCTGTTTTTT. Translating gives CASSVVTTGELFF.